This T cell receptor beta chain was profiled in a study of T-cell reconstitution after alpha-beta-depleted transplantation in children. Study conclusions and caveats: Reportedly, only several hundred clones from non-depleted graft cells drove alpha-beta T-cell counts at about two months. By one year post-transplant, T-cell counts and diversity largely arose from T cells that were newly produced. There were some patients whose high TCRbeta diversity at day 60 came from surviving recipient T cells and thymic progenitors.

Trimming removed 4 bases from V and 5 bases from J; junction bases left unmatched: 4. This CDR3 region has 13 residues. Molecular barcoding with unique molecular identifiers was used for the TCRbeta library. TCRdb ran MiXCR on the PCR reads and lists one entry per CDR3 protein. The sample has just under 350,000 distinct CDR3 sequences; 15% to 20% are singletons. As concerns this clonotype: The antigen remains unidentified.

Sequencing used PBMCs, mostly from graft donor cells, obtained 360 days after TCRalphabeta/CD19-depleted stem cell transplant. This chain joins TRBV12-3 or TRBV12-4 and TRBJ2-5; 7 bases fit TRBD1. The receptor was isolated from a male patient between 2 and 10 years old who had a stem cell transplant for acute lymphoblastic leukemia, so the T cells may come from the graft donor. In DNA, the CDR3 is TGTGCCAGCAGTTCGGGACAGTTGGAGACCCAGTACTTC. It is translated as CASSSGQLETQYF.